The 8 T cell receptor beta chains in this list originate from one sample, sequenced in a study of human T cells and chemical hapten exposure. TCRdb redid the calling of the RACE reads with MiXCR, one entry per CDR3 protein. This sample has about 340,000 distinct CDR3 sequences; approximately 6.9% occur once, and the top ten carry 8.4%. Time point in this sample: patch test 1, 2 weeks after DPC sensitization. This sample's treatment: therapeutic diphenylcyclopropenone sensitization with weekly scalp DPC. The sequenced sample was whole blood, obtained in connection with sensitization to the hapten diphenylcyclopropenone (DPC). The receptors shown here come from a woman aged 18-35 years with alopecia areata. Some clones in this sample may be carry-over from other donors' samples.

Only a few counts were recorded for this clonotype. This rearrangement joins TRBV5-1 to TRBJ1-1, with D perhaps TRBD1 (5 bases). The V gene lost 0 bases and the J gene lost 1 base, with 13 bases spanning the gap. The CDR3 consists of 16 residues. Looked up from germline, CDR1 is SGHRS and CDR2 is YFSETQ. CDR3 sequence (DNA): TGCGCCAGCAGCTTGGGGACATTCGACGGGAACACTGAAGCTTTCTTT. Encoded protein: CASSLGTFDGNTEAFF. The full variable domain, with the rest looked up from reference TRBV5-1 and TRBJ1-1, is KAGVTQTPRYLIKTRGQQVTLSCSPISGHRSVSWYQQTPGQGLQFLFEYFSETQRNKGNFPGRFSGRQFSNSRSEMNVSTLELGDSALYLCASSLGTFDGNTEAFFGQGTRLTVV.

This clonotype came up many times. CDR3 in DNA: TGTGCCAGCAGCGCCTCGCCAGTCTACGAGCAGTACTTC. Protein: CASSASPVYEQYF. The chain carries TRBV9 and TRBJ2-7, with D hard to call. Germline-derived CDR1 and CDR2 are SGDLS and YYNGEE. The CDR3 has 13 amino acids. Deletions cut 3 bases from V and 3 bases from J, with 10 bases between. Using reference TRBV9 and TRBJ2-7 for the parts outside the CDR3, the full variable domain is DSGVTQTPKHLITATGQRVTLRCSPRSGDLSVYWYQQSLDQGLQFLIQYYNGEERAKGNILERFSAQQFPDLHSELNLSSLELGDSALYFCASSASPVYEQYFGPGTRLTVT.

The rearrangement uses TRBV12-3 or TRBV12-4 and TRBJ2-3; TRBD1 aligns across 7 bases. The CDR3 sequence is 20 residues long. Losses at the gene ends were 0 bases for V and 1 base for J; bases not matched to a gene: 16. The CDR3 DNA follows: TGTGCCAGCAGTTTAGCCCTCAGGGGGTACAGGGCCTCGCGCACAGATACGCAGTATTTT. The encoded protein is CASSLALRGYRASRTDTQYF.

This clonotype has at least ten counts. This rearrangement joins TRBV6-6 to TRBJ1-4, with D perhaps TRBD1 (6 bases). Trimming removed 6 bases from V and 8 bases from J, with 16 bases in between. From germline, CDR1 is MNHNY and CDR2 SVGAGI (reference sequence). This CDR3 has 14 residues. The CDR3 bases are TGTGCCAGCAGGCGCACCGGGGGCGAAGAAAAACTGTTTTTT. Protein: CASRRTGGEEKLFF.

Many counts were recorded for this clonotype. The chain combines TRBV29-1 with TRBJ1-5; D is possibly TRBD1 (6 bases). V was pared by 4 bases and J by 0 bases, with 7 bases between. This CDR3 contains 13 residues. CDR1 and CDR2 from the germline V gene are SQVTM and ANQGSEA. The CDR3 nucleotides read TGCAGCGTTGCAGGGGTTAGCAATCAGCCCCAGCATTTT. It codes for CSVAGVSNQPQHF.

The V call is TRBV5-1, the J call TRBJ2-5, with D unclear. CDR3 length equals 14 residues. Trimming removed 0 bases at V and 2 bases at J, with 8 bases between. Germline values: CDR1 SGHRS, CDR2 YFSETQ. The CDR3 region is CASSLAARQETQYF. The CDR3, as DNA: TGCGCCAGCAGCTTGGCCGCGAGGCAAGAGACCCAGTACTTC.

A few counts support this clonotype. The chain is built from TRBV7-9 and TRBJ1-2, with 8 nucleotides matching TRBD1. V lost 3 bases and J lost 8; bases outside the gene matches: 2. The length of the CDR3 is 12 residues. Per the germline V gene, CDR1 is SEHNR and CDR2 is FQNEAQ (reference sequence). CDR3: CASSLDRAGYTF. The CDR3 DNA reads TGTGCCAGCAGCTTGGACAGGGCCGGCTACACCTTC.

On this clonotype itself: A read error may produce the germline difference seen at one junction end. V and J are TRBV2 and TRBJ2-7; D remains ambiguous. The CDR3 covers 13 residues. The V gene's germline CDR1 is SNHLY and CDR2 FYNNEI. The CDR3 nucleotides are TGTGCCAGCAATGAAGATGGCCCCTACGAGCAGTACTTC. Protein: CASNEDGPYEQYF. Full variable domain (outside the CDR3, taken from reference TRBV2 and TRBJ2-7): EPEVTQTPSHQVTQMGQEVILRCVPISNHLYFYWYRQILGQKVEFLVSFYNNEISEKSEIFDDQFSVERPDGSNFTLKIRSTKLEDSAMYFCASNEDGPYEQYFGPGTRLTVT.